What follows are 9 T cell receptor beta chains derived from one specimen sequenced in a study of blood T cell repertoires in COVID-19. Measured with immunoSEQ multiplex PCR; TCRdb has only the in-frame clones, and not every one. The sample yields some 14,000 clones, around 88% seen once. Sequencing input: peripheral blood. The source is a human donor with active COVID-19. The donor label of this sample is uncertain.

This chain links TRBV7-9 with TRBJ1-1; 7 positions agree with TRBD1. This CDR3 region has 14 residues. Losses at the gene ends were 5 bases for V and 2 bases for J; bases not matched to a gene: 5. Germline CDR1 is SEHNR and CDR2 is FQNEAQ (reference sequence). CDR3 amino acids: CASSQDRLNTEAFF. The CDR3 region has the DNA TGTGCCAGCAGCCAGGACAGGCTAAACACTGAAGCTTTCTTT.

This clone was seen just once. The V and J genes are TRBV7-3 and TRBJ1-1; unclear D gene. Germline loops: CDR1 SGHTA, CDR2 FQGTGA. Between the trimmed V and J ends, which lost 5 bases and 2 bases, there was a span of 9 bases. This CDR3 has 13 residues. The CDR3 here is CASSREINTEAFF. CDR3 nucleotides: TGTGCCAGCAGCCGGGAAATTAACACTGAAGCTTTCTTT.

V and J are TRBV19 and TRBJ2-1, with TRBD2 matching 9 bases. V lost 5 bases and J lost 6; bases outside the gene matches: 8. The length of the CDR3 is 15 residues. Germline-derived CDR1 and CDR2 are LNHDA and SQIVND (reference sequence). The CDR3 sequence is CASSSDSRGGNEQFF. In nucleotides, the CDR3 is TGTGCCAGTAGTTCCGACTCGCGGGGGGGCAATGAGCAGTTCTTC.

This sequence joins TRBV7-9 and TRBJ1-4, with unresolved D. This CDR3 contains 13 residues. Trimming left V 8 bases short and J 8 bases short, with 15 bases between. Per the germline V gene, CDR1 is SEHNR and CDR2 is FQNEAQ (reference sequence). The CDR3: CASSPGSGEKLFF. In DNA form, the CDR3 reads TGTGCCAGCTCCCCCGGGTCTGGAGAAAAACTGTTTTTT.

This clone was recorded a few times. The genes are TRBV18 and TRBJ2-3; TRBD1 agrees at 8 bases. Losses at the gene ends were 5 bases for V and 1 base for J; bases not matched to a gene: 8. The germline V gene encodes CDR1 KGHSH and CDR2 LQKENI. There are 16 residues in the CDR3. The CDR3 protein is CASSYTGTGGTDTQYF. The CDR3 coding sequence is TGTGCCAGCTCATACACCGGGACAGGAGGCACAGATACGCAGTATTTT.

The rearrangement joins TRBV7-2 to TRBJ2-7; no reliable D call. This CDR3 has 13 amino acids. V was trimmed by 2 bases and J by 1 base, leaving 6 bases between them. Germline assignment: CDR1 SGHTA and CDR2 FQGNSA. The CDR3 DNA follows: TGTGCCAGCAGCTTACGCGTGTCCTACGAGCAGTACTTC. It specifies CASSLRVSYEQYF.

This clone was seen only a few times. V and J are TRBV5-4 and TRBJ1-6; D is ambiguous. The CDR3 sequence is 12 residues long. The V end was cut by 2 bases, the J end by 5 bases, with 2 bases between. From germline, CDR1 is SGHNT and CDR2 YYREEE (reference sequence). CDR3: CASSFDNSPLHF. In DNA form, the CDR3 reads TGTGCCAGCAGCTTCGATAATTCACCCCTCCACTTT.

The rearrangement links TRBV27 to TRBJ2-1; 9 bases are shared with TRBD2. V dropped 4 bases and J dropped 2; count of bases not matched to a gene: 9. The CDR3 covers 17 residues. Germline V gene lookup returns CDR1 MNHEY and CDR2 SMNVEV (reference sequence). CDR3 in DNA: TGTGCCAGCAGTTCCACGTTAGCGGGAGTCCCCTACAATGAGCAGTTCTTC. This encodes CASSSTLAGVPYNEQFF.

The chain carries TRBV24-1 and TRBJ1-2; a weak D match, TRBD1 (6 bases). V gave up 4 bases and J gave up 8 bases, with 10 bases separating them. CDR1 and CDR2 (germline): KGHDR, SFDVKD. There are 12 residues in the CDR3. CDR3: CATSETDRGYTF. The CDR3 nucleotides read TGTGCCACCAGTGAAACAGACAGGGGCTACACCTTC.